The entry below describes one T cell receptor (beta chain). TCRdb keeps only in-frame clones here, not all; method: immunoSEQ multiplex PCR. Of around 18,000 clones listed, roughly four fifths were seen once; the top ten hold around an eighth. This sample was included in a study of somatic mutations in cytotoxic T cells in rheumatoid arthritis. Study information: Patient blood (approximately 28 ml EDTA) was collected right after diagnosis, preceding any treatment. In some cases, T-cell populations stained with V beta antibodies were flow-sorted at nearly 100% purity, and these included V beta1+ cells sequenced for TCRB.

CDR3 length: 15 amino acids. Looked up from germline, CDR1 is SQVTM and CDR2 is ANQGSEA. V lost 7 bases and J lost 5; bases outside the gene matches: 14. This receptor was taken from an adult with rheumatoid arthritis. The sample consisted of CD8+ T cells sorted from blood. This sequence joins TRBV29-1 and TRBJ2-3, with TRBD1 identical over 8 bases. The CDR3 nucleotides are TGCAGCGGGGCGGGCGGCAGGGGGCGTCAAGATACGCAGTATTTT. Protein: CSGAGGRGRQDTQYF.